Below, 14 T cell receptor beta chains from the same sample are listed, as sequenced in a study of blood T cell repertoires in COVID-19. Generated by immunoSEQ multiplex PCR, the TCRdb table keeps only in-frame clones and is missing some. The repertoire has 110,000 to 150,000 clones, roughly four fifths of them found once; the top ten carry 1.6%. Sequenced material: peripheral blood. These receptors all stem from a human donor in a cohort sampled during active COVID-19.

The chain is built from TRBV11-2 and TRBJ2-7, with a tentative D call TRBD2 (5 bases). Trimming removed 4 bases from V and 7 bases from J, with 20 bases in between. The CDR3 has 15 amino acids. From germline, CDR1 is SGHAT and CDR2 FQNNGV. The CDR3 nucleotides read TGTGCCAGCAGCTCGTTAAGAGGGCCCTCCGGAGAGCAGTACTTC. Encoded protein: CASSSLRGPSGEQYF.

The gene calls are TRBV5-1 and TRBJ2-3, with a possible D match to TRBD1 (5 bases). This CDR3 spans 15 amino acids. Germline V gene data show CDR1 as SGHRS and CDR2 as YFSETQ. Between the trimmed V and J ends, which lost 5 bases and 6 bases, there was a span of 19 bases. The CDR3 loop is CASSIDSPDTDTQYF. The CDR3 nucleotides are TGCGCCAGCAGTATAGACAGTCCTGACACGGATACGCAGTATTTT.

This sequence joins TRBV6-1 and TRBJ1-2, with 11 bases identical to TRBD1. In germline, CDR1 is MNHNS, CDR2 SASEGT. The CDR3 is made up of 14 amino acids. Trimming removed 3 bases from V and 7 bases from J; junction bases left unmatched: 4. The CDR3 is CASSDYGTGGGYTF. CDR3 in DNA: TGTGCCAGCAGTGATTATGGGACAGGGGGTGGCTACACCTTC.

The CDR3 bases are TGTGCCAGCAGCCAAGGGACTAGCTGGGGTTGGGCCCAGTACTTC. It yields the protein CASSQGTSWGWAQYF. This chain links TRBV3-1 (or the pseudogene TRBV3-2) with TRBJ2-5; 8 positions match TRBD2. The ends lost 1 base at V and 9 bases at J; junction bases unmatched: 10. CDR1 LGHDT and CDR2 YNNKEL come from the germline V gene (reference sequence). The CDR3 length is 15 residues.

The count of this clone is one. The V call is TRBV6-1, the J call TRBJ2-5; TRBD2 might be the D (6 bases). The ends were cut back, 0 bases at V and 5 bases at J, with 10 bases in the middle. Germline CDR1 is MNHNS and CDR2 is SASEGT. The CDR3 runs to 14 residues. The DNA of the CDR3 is TGTGCCAGCAGTGAAGCTGGACGGGGGGAGACCCAGTACTTC. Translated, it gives CASSEAGRGETQYF.

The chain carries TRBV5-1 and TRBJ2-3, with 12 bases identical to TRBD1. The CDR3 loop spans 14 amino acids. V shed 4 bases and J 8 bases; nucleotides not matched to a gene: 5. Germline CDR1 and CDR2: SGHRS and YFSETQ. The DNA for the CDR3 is TGCGCCAGCAGCCCCGGGACAGGGGGCAGTACGCAGTATTTT. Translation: CASSPGTGGSTQYF.

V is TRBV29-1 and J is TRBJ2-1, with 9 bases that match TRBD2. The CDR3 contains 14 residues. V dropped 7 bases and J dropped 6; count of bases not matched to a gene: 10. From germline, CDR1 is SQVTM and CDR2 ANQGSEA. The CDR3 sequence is CSDKTREGGNEQFF. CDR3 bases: TGCAGCGACAAGACGCGGGAGGGGGGCAATGAGCAGTTCTTC.

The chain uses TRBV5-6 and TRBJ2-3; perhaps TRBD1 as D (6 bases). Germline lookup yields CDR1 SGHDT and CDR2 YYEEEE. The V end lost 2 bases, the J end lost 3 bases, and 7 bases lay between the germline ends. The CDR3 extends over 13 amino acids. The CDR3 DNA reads TGTGCCAGCAGCTTACAGGGAACAGATACGCAGTATTTT. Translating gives CASSLQGTDTQYF.

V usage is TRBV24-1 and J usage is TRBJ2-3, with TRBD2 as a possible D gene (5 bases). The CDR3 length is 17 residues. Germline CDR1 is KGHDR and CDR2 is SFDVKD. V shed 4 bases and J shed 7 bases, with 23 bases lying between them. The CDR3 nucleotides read TGTGCCACCAGTGACCCCAACGTGGGCCCGGGAATGCATACGCAGTATTTT. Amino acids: CATSDPNVGPGMHTQYF.

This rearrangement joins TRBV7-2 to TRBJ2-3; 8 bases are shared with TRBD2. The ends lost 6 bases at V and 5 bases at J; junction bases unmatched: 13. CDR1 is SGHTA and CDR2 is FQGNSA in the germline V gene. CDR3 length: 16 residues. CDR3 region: CASSRVTGRAVDTQYF. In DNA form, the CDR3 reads TGTGCCAGCAGTCGGGTAACCGGGAGGGCCGTAGATACGCAGTATTTT.

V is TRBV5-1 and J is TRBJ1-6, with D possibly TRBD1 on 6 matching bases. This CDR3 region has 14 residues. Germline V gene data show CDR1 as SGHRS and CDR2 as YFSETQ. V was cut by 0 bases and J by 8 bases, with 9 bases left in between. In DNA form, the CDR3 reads TGCGCCAGCAGCTTGGGACAGGCGGATTCACCCCTCCACTTT. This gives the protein CASSLGQADSPLHF.

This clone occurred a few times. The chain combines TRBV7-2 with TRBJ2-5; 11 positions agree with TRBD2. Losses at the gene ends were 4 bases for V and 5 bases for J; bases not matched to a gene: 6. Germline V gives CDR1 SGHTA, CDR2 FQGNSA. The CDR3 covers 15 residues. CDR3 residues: CASSSGTSGPETQYF. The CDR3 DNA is TGTGCCAGCAGCTCCGGGACTAGCGGTCCTGAGACCCAGTACTTC.

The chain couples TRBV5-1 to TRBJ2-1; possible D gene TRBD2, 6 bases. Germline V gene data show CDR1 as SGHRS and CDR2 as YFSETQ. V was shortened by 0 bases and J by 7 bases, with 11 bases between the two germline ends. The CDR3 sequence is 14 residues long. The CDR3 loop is CASSLADGGNEQFF. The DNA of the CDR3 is TGCGCCAGCAGCTTGGCGGACGGGGGTAATGAGCAGTTCTTC. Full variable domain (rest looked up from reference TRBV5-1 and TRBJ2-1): KAGVTQTPRYLIKTRGQQVTLSCSPISGHRSVSWYQQTPGQGLQFLFEYFSETQRNKGNFPGRFSGRQFSNSRSEMNVSTLELGDSALYLCASSLADGGNEQFFGPGTRLTVL.

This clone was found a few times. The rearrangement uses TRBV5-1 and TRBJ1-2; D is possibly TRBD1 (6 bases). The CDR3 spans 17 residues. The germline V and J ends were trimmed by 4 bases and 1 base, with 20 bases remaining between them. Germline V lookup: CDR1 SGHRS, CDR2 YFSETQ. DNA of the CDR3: TGCGCCAGCAGCCCCGGCGGGGGGGCTCGGTTTAACTATGGCTACACCTTC. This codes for CASSPGGGARFNYGYTF.